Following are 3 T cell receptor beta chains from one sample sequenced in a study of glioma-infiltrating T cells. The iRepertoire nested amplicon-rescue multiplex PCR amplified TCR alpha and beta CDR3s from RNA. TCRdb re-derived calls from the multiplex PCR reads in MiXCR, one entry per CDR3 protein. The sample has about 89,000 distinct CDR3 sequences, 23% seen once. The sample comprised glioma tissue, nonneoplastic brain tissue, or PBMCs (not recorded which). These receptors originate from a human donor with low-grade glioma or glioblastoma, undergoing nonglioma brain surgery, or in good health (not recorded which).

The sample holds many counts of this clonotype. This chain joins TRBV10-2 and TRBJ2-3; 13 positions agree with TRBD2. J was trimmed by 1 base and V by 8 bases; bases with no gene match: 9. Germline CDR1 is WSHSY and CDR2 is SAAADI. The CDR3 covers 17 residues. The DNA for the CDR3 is TGCGCCAGCTACGGACTAGCGGGGGAAGCCGGCACAGATACGCAGTATTTT. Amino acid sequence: CASYGLAGEAGTDTQYF.

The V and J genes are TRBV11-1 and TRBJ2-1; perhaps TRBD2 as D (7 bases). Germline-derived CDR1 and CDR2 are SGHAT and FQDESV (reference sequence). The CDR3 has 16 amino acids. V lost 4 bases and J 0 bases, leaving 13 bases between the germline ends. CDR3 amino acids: CASSWGGRNSYNEQFF. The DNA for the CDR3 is TGTGCCAGCAGCTGGGGGGGCCGGAACTCCTACAATGAGCAGTTCTTC.

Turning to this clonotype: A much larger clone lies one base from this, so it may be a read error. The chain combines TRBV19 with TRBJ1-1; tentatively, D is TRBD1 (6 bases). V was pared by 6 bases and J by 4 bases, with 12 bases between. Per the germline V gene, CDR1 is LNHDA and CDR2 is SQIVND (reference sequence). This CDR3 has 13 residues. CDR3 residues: CASRPMDSTEAFF. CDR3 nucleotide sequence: TGTGCCAGTAGGCCCATGGACAGCACTGAAGCTTTCTTT.